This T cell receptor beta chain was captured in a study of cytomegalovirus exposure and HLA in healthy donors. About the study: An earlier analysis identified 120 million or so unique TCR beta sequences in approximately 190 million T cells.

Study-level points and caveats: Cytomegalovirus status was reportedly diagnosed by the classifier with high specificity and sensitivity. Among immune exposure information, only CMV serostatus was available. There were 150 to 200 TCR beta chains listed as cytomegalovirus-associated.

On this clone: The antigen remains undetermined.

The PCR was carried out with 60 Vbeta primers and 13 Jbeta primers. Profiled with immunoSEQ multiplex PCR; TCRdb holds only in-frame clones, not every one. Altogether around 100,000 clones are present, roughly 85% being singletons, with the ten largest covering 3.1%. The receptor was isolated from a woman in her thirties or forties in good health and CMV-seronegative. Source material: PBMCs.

The CDR3: CASSLNGVGLPLHF. In DNA, the CDR3 is TGTGCCAGCAGTTTGAACGGGGTCGGTCTCCCCCTCCACTTT. The rearrangement joins TRBV27 to TRBJ1-6; D gene ambiguous. V was pared by 3 bases and J by 13 bases, with 16 bases between. Germline V CDR1 and CDR2: MNHEY, SMNVEV (reference sequence). This CDR3 has 14 residues.